A single TCR beta chain is shown here with its context. The antigen remains undetermined. This could be a read error, since a much larger clone is one nucleotide away. Total RNA (approximately 0.5 ug) served as template for TCR beta cDNA synthesis primed by a constant-region primer. It was through three nested multiplex PCR rounds of slightly modified ARM-PCR that TCR beta libraries arose. Use of TRBV1-TRBV30 forward primers with a C-beta reverse primer characterized the first two PCR rounds, which lasted around 9 cycles each. TCRdb used MiXCR to reprocess the multiplex PCR reads, holding one entry per CDR3 protein. The sample gives approximately 110,000 distinct CDR3 sequences, around 60% of which show up once; roughly 8.8% is in the top ten. This sample stems from a study of tumor-infiltrating lymphocytes in primary liver carcinoma. Study overall: There were tumors of stage T1-T3 N0M0, each 4.2 to 10 cm across. Sample yields, roughly 3.65 to 8 million productive TCRbeta reads, were similar across the tissue types. Regarding the study as a whole: Lower overlap was observed for tumor-adjacent and tumor-blood pairs relative to tumor region pairs.

The CDR3 is made up of 12 amino acids. Germline lookup yields CDR1 ENHRY and CDR2 SYGVKD. Bulk tissue was left unsorted, and RNA and DNA were co-extracted from about 19-30 mg of it. Each tumor was sampled at four poles and its centre. This chain joins TRBV10-3 and TRBJ1-1; possible D gene TRBD1, 6 bases. What was sequenced was liver tumor tissue from sampling region 1. Subset specified: tumor region T1, superior pole. The sequence came from a woman aged 60-75 years with primary liver carcinoma and hepatitis B virus infection. CDR3 residues: CAISGTATEVFF. The CDR3 bases are TGTGCCATCAGTGGGACAGCCACTGAAGTTTTCTTT.